These T cell receptor beta chains were read from a single sample in a study of blood T cell repertoires in COVID-19. The table came from immunoSEQ multiplex PCR; TCRdb's copy has only in-frame clones and leaves some out. The table includes about 190,000 clones, about 89% detected once. The sequenced sample consisted of peripheral blood. These receptors originate from a man aged 35-49 years with acute or convalescent COVID-19. Each CDR3 is given with its conserved first and last residue. Fields, in order: V gene, clone size, D gene, J gene, CDR3 DNA, CDR3 protein. D genes are given only for firm matches. The size entry is marked missing in some rows and otherwise reads once, few, many or a size class.

v_gene: TRBV9; abundance: -; d_gene: TRBD1; j_gene: TRBJ2-7; CDR3nt: TGTGCCAGCAGCGTAGCTTGGGACAGGGGGTACGAGCAGTACTTC; CDR3aa: CASSVAWDRGYEQYF
v_gene: TRBV9; abundance: once; d_gene: -; j_gene: TRBJ2-3; CDR3nt: TGTGCCAGCAGCCTCCTGACAGATACGCAGTATTTT; CDR3aa: CASSLLTDTQYF
v_gene: TRBV18; abundance: -; d_gene: TRBD1; j_gene: TRBJ2-7; CDR3nt: TGTGCCAGCTCACCGACAGGGGGCATCTACGAGCAGTACTTC; CDR3aa: CASSPTGGIYEQYF
v_gene: TRBV13; abundance: once; d_gene: TRBD2; j_gene: TRBJ2-1; CDR3nt: TGTGCCAGCAGGGCTAGCGGAATCTACAATGAGCAGTTCTTC; CDR3aa: CASRASGIYNEQFF
v_gene: TRBV20-1; abundance: -; d_gene: TRBD2; j_gene: TRBJ2-1; CDR3nt: TGCAGTGCTAGTGCAGCGGGGGCCTACAATGAGCAGTTCTTC; CDR3aa: CSASAAGAYNEQFF
v_gene: TRBV4-2; abundance: -; d_gene: TRBD2; j_gene: TRBJ2-5; CDR3nt: TGTGCCAGCAGCCAAGACGGACTAGCGGGGGCCTTGGGGACCCAGTACTTC; CDR3aa: CASSQDGLAGALGTQYF
v_gene: TRBV7-9; abundance: few; d_gene: -; j_gene: TRBJ1-1; CDR3nt: TGTGCCAGCAGCTCATTCCATGAAGCTTTCTTT; CDR3aa: CASSSFHEAFF
v_gene: TRBV7-6; abundance: -; d_gene: -; j_gene: TRBJ2-2; CDR3nt: TGTGCCAGCAGCCTGGTACAGGGGAACACCGGGGAGCTGTTTTTT; CDR3aa: CASSLVQGNTGELFF
v_gene: TRBV10-1; abundance: -; d_gene: TRBD1; j_gene: TRBJ2-7; CDR3nt: TGCGCCAGCAGTGAAGGGGGCCTGGGGTACGAGCAGTACTTC; CDR3aa: CASSEGGLGYEQYF
v_gene: TRBV7-8; abundance: -; d_gene: -; j_gene: TRBJ1-2; CDR3nt: TGTGCCAGCAGCCCTCCGGGACTCTATGGCTACACCTTC; CDR3aa: CASSPPGLYGYTF
v_gene: TRBV24-1; abundance: few; d_gene: -; j_gene: TRBJ2-5; CDR3nt: TGTGCCACCAGTGACAACATTGAGACCCAGTACTTC; CDR3aa: CATSDNIETQYF
v_gene: TRBV14; abundance: -; d_gene: TRBD2; j_gene: TRBJ2-5; CDR3nt: TGTGCCAGCAGTCTCCGGGACTATCAAGAGACCCAGTACTTC; CDR3aa: CASSLRDYQETQYF
v_gene: TRBV11-2; abundance: few; d_gene: -; j_gene: TRBJ1-2; CDR3nt: TGTGCCAGCAGTCTACAGGGCTTAGCTAACTATGGCTACACCTTC; CDR3aa: CASSLQGLANYGYTF
v_gene: TRBV5-1; abundance: once; d_gene: -; j_gene: TRBJ1-4; CDR3nt: TGCGCCAGCAGCTTATCGGACGGGGGAAGTGAAAAACTGTTTTTT; CDR3aa: CASSLSDGGSEKLFF
v_gene: TRBV24-1; abundance: -; d_gene: -; j_gene: TRBJ2-7; CDR3nt: TGTGCCGCGCCCGAGTTCTACGAGCAGTACTTC; CDR3aa: CAAPEFYEQYF
v_gene: TRBV27; abundance: once; d_gene: TRBD2; j_gene: TRBJ2-7; CDR3nt: TGTGCCAGCAGTTTATATTTAGCGGGGCCTACATACGAGCAGTACTTC; CDR3aa: CASSLYLAGPTYEQYF
v_gene: TRBV28; abundance: -; d_gene: -; j_gene: TRBJ2-3; CDR3nt: TGTGCCAGCAGGCACCAGGATACGCAGTATTTT; CDR3aa: CASRHQDTQYF
v_gene: TRBV3-1/TRBV3-2; abundance: -; d_gene: -; j_gene: TRBJ1-5; CDR3nt: TGTGCCAGCAGCCAAGATACGGGGTACAGCAATCAGCCCCAGCATTTT; CDR3aa: CASSQDTGYSNQPQHF
v_gene: TRBV18; abundance: -; d_gene: -; j_gene: TRBJ2-7; CDR3nt: TGTGCCAGCTCACCAGGGGCAGGGGACGAGCAGTACTTC; CDR3aa: CASSPGAGDEQYF
v_gene: TRBV29-1; abundance: -; d_gene: -; j_gene: TRBJ1-5; CDR3nt: TGCAGCGTGGGAAACAGGGGCAATCAGCCCCAGCATTTT; CDR3aa: CSVGNRGNQPQHF
v_gene: TRBV19; abundance: -; d_gene: -; j_gene: TRBJ1-1; CDR3nt: TGTGCCAGTACAGACCACGGGGGGGACACTGAAGCTTTCTTT; CDR3aa: CASTDHGGDTEAFF
v_gene: TRBV30; abundance: -; d_gene: -; j_gene: TRBJ2-7; CDR3nt: TGTGCCTGGTCGGGGTTAGGCAGCTCCTACGAGCAGTACTTC; CDR3aa: CAWSGLGSSYEQYF
v_gene: TRBV10-2; abundance: once; d_gene: TRBD1; j_gene: TRBJ1-5; CDR3nt: TGCGCCAGCAGTGGCGTCTCCGGGACAGCCATCAATCAGCCCCAGCATTTT; CDR3aa: CASSGVSGTAINQPQHF
v_gene: TRBV2; abundance: -; d_gene: TRBD1; j_gene: TRBJ2-5; CDR3nt: TGTGCCAGCAGTGAAGACAGGGGGCCCCAAGAGACCCAGTACTTC; CDR3aa: CASSEDRGPQETQYF
v_gene: TRBV5-1; abundance: -; d_gene: TRBD1; j_gene: TRBJ2-7; CDR3nt: TGCGCCAGCAGCGATACAGGGGGCATTGGCGAGCAGTACTTC; CDR3aa: CASSDTGGIGEQYF
v_gene: TRBV3-1/TRBV3-2; abundance: -; d_gene: TRBD1; j_gene: TRBJ1-2; CDR3nt: TGTGCCAGCAGACAGGGGGTGGATAGGAACTATGGCTACACCTTC; CDR3aa: CASRQGVDRNYGYTF
v_gene: TRBV5-4; abundance: -; d_gene: -; j_gene: TRBJ1-2; CDR3nt: TGTGCCAGCAGCTCCCCGGGGGACGGAAGGTTCCTCTATGGCTACACCTTC; CDR3aa: CASSSPGDGRFLYGYTF
v_gene: TRBV28; abundance: -; d_gene: -; j_gene: TRBJ1-2; CDR3nt: TGTGCCAGCTGTCCTCAGGGAACCCACAGAGGCTACACCTTC; CDR3aa: CASCPQGTHRGYTF
v_gene: TRBV19; abundance: -; d_gene: TRBD2; j_gene: TRBJ2-5; CDR3nt: TGTGCCAGCCGACTAGCGGGAGGGGAGACCCAGTACTTC; CDR3aa: CASRLAGGETQYF
v_gene: TRBV30; abundance: -; d_gene: TRBD1; j_gene: TRBJ1-2; CDR3nt: TGTGCCTGGAGGTCTAGTTTGGTAGGGGGCGGCTATGGCTACACCTTC; CDR3aa: CAWRSSLVGGGYGYTF
v_gene: TRBV11-2; abundance: -; d_gene: TRBD2; j_gene: TRBJ2-1; CDR3nt: TGTGCCAGCAGCTTAGATTACGCTAGCGGGGGGCCTTACAATGAGCAGTTCTTC; CDR3aa: CASSLDYASGGPYNEQFF
v_gene: TRBV24-1; abundance: -; d_gene: -; j_gene: TRBJ2-1; CDR3nt: TGTGCCACCAGTGAGACTAGCAGGGGTAATGAGCAGTTCTTC; CDR3aa: CATSETSRGNEQFF
v_gene: TRBV15; abundance: -; d_gene: -; j_gene: TRBJ1-6; CDR3nt: TGTGCCACCAGCACATCAGGGGAAAGCTCCTATAATTCACCCCTCCACTTT; CDR3aa: CATSTSGESSYNSPLHF
v_gene: TRBV15; abundance: -; d_gene: -; j_gene: TRBJ1-1; CDR3nt: TGTGCCACCAGCAGCCCTAGTGAGACAGATGAAGCTTTCTTT; CDR3aa: CATSSPSETDEAFF
v_gene: TRBV29-1; abundance: -; d_gene: TRBD1; j_gene: TRBJ2-7; CDR3nt: TGCAGCGTTACCACCTACGACAGGGGGTCCTACGAGCAGTACTTC; CDR3aa: CSVTTYDRGSYEQYF
v_gene: TRBV5-1; abundance: -; d_gene: TRBD1; j_gene: TRBJ1-1; CDR3nt: TGCGCCAGCAGCCCTTGGACAGGGGGCAACACTGAAGCTTTCTTT; CDR3aa: CASSPWTGGNTEAFF
v_gene: TRBV15; abundance: -; d_gene: -; j_gene: TRBJ1-1; CDR3nt: TGTGCCACCAGCAGAGATAAGGGGTACGGAGCTTTCTTT; CDR3aa: CATSRDKGYGAFF
v_gene: TRBV7-2; abundance: -; d_gene: -; j_gene: TRBJ2-5; CDR3nt: TGTGCCAGCAGCTCCGGAGGGGAAGAGACCCAGTACTTC; CDR3aa: CASSSGGEETQYF
v_gene: TRBV6-2/TRBV6-3; abundance: -; d_gene: -; j_gene: TRBJ2-7; CDR3nt: TGTGCCAGCAGTTATTCGTCAGGGATGGCCTACGAGCAGTACTTC; CDR3aa: CASSYSSGMAYEQYF
v_gene: TRBV5-1; abundance: once; d_gene: -; j_gene: TRBJ2-7; CDR3nt: TGCGCCAGCACCCTAAACCCCCCATACGAGCAGTACTTC; CDR3aa: CASTLNPPYEQYF
v_gene: TRBV6-4; abundance: -; d_gene: -; j_gene: TRBJ2-3; CDR3nt: TGTGCCAGCAGAGGCGGGGGCACAGATACGCAGTATTTT; CDR3aa: CASRGGGTDTQYF
v_gene: TRBV27; abundance: -; d_gene: TRBD2; j_gene: TRBJ2-7; CDR3nt: TGTGCCAGCAGTACACTTCTAGCGGGGGTTAAAGAGCAGTACTTC; CDR3aa: CASSTLLAGVKEQYF
v_gene: TRBV16; abundance: -; d_gene: -; j_gene: TRBJ1-2; CDR3nt: TGTGCCAGCAGCCCCACAGGGAGCCATGGCTACACCTTC; CDR3aa: CASSPTGSHGYTF
v_gene: TRBV6-6; abundance: -; d_gene: -; j_gene: TRBJ1-2; CDR3nt: TGTGCCAGCAGTTACGGGCAGGGCATTAACTATGGCTACACCTTC; CDR3aa: CASSYGQGINYGYTF
v_gene: TRBV5-1; abundance: once; d_gene: -; j_gene: TRBJ1-4; CDR3nt: TGCGCCAGCAGTCCCACGGGGACTAATGAAAAACTGTTTTTT; CDR3aa: CASSPTGTNEKLFF
v_gene: TRBV19; abundance: -; d_gene: TRBD1; j_gene: TRBJ2-4; CDR3nt: TGTGCCAGTAGTAAAGGACAGGGGGGTCTCTCAGTGTACAAAAACATTCAGTACTTC; CDR3aa: CASSKGQGGLSVYKNIQYF
v_gene: TRBV30; abundance: -; d_gene: TRBD1; j_gene: TRBJ2-1; CDR3nt: TGTGCCTGGAAATCCCCGGGACAGATTAACCCCTCCTACAATGAGCAGTTCTTC; CDR3aa: CAWKSPGQINPSYNEQFF
v_gene: TRBV7-6; abundance: -; d_gene: TRBD1; j_gene: TRBJ1-6; CDR3nt: TGTGCCAGCAGCTTTGGGACAGTCAATAATTCACCCCTCCACTTT; CDR3aa: CASSFGTVNNSPLHF
v_gene: TRBV2; abundance: -; d_gene: TRBD1; j_gene: TRBJ1-1; CDR3nt: TGTGCCAGCACCCGCGGGGGGACAGCTGAAGCTTTCTTT; CDR3aa: CASTRGGTAEAFF